The present T cell receptor beta chain was sequenced within a study of cytomegalovirus exposure and HLA in healthy donors. The CDR3 has 15 amino acids. The trim removed 7 bases at V and 0 bases at J, leaving 6 bases unmatched. Germline CDR1 is WSHSY and CDR2 is SAAADI. Points from the study as a whole: Earlier findings revealed that most TCR beta V segments proved productive either about 90% or about 30% of the time. Associated with cytomegalovirus, according to the listing, were 150 to 200 TCR beta chains. Common viral pathogens (according to a later analysis) appeared linked to several of the most significant clusters.

Vbeta (60) and Jbeta (13) primers were used in the PCR. The method was immunoSEQ multiplex PCR; TCRdb's version includes in-frame clones alone and lacks a portion of them. There are around 150,000 clones in the sample; about 80% occur only once, and 3.5% to 4.5% lies in the top ten. This clone was counted only a few times. Its antigen is undetermined. The sequence was collected from a man aged 25 to 40 in good health and CMV-seropositive. The rearrangement links TRBV10-2 to TRBJ1-3, with TRBD1 matching 7 bases. The sequencing input was PBMCs. CDR3 nucleotides: TGCGCCAGCAAGATATCAGGGGGCTCTGGAAACACCATATATTTT. Protein product: CASKISGGSGNTIYF.